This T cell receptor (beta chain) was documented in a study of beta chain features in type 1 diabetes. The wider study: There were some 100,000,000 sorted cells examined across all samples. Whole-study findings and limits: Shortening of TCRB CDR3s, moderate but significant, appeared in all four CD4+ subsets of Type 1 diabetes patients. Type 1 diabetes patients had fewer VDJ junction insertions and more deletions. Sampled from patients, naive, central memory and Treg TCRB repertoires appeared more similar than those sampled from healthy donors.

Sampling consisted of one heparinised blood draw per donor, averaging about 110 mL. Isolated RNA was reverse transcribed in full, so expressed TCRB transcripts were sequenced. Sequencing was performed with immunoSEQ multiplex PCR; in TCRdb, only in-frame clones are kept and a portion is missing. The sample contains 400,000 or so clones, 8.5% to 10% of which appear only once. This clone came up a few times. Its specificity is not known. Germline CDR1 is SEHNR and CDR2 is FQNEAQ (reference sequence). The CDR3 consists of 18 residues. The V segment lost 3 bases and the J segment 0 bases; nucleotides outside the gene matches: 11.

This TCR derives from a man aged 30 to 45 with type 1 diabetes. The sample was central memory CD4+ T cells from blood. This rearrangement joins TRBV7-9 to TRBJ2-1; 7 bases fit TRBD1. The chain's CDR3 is CASSFAKGAGISYNEQFF. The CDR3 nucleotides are TGTGCCAGCAGCTTTGCTAAGGGGGCCGGGATCTCCTACAATGAGCAGTTCTTC.